Given below is one T cell receptor beta chain in context. Looked up from germline, CDR1 is SGHAT and CDR2 is FQNNGV. V lost 7 bases, J lost 0 bases, and 11 bases stayed unmatched. The CDR3 runs 17 residues. Repertoires were generated with immunoSEQ multiplex PCR, while TCRdb's copy carries only in-frame clones and drops some. The sample consists of over 350,000 clones, 85% to 95% of them appearing once. The sample originates from a study of shared T cell receptors in the human thymus. The receptor was isolated from a human donor. Sequenced sample: thymocytes. V and J are TRBV11-2 and TRBJ1-2; 10 nucleotides match TRBD1. CDR3 loop: CASTFRDRGLSNYGYTF. As DNA, the CDR3 is TGTGCCAGCACCTTTAGGGACAGGGGCCTTTCTAACTATGGCTACACCTTC.